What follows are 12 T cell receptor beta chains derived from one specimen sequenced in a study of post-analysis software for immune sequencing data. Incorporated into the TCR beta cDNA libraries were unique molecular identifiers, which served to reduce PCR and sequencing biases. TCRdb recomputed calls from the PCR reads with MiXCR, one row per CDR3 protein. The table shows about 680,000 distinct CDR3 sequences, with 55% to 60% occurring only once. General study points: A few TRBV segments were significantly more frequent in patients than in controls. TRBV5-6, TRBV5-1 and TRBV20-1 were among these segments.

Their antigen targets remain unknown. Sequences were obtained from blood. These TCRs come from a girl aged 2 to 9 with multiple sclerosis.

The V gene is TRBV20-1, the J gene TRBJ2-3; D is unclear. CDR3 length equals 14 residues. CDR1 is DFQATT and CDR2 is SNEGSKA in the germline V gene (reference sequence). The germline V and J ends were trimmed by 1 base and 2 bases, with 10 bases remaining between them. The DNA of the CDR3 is TGCAGTGCTAGAGGTGGCGGCCACACAGATACGCAGTATTTT. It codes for CSARGGGHTDTQYF.

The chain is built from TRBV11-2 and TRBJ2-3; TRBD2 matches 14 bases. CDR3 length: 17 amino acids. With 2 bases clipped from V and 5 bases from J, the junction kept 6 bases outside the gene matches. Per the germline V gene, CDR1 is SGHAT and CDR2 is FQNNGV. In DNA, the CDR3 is TGTGCCAGCAGCTTATGGACTAGCGGGAGGAGGGTAGATACGCAGTATTTT. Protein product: CASSLWTSGRRVDTQYF.

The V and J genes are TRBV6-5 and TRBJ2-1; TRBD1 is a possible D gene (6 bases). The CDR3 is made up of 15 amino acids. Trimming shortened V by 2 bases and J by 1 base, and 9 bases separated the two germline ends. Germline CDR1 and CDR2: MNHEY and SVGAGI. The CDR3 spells CASSYGGRSYNEQFF. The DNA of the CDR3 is TGTGCCAGCAGTTACGGGGGCCGGTCCTACAATGAGCAGTTCTTC.

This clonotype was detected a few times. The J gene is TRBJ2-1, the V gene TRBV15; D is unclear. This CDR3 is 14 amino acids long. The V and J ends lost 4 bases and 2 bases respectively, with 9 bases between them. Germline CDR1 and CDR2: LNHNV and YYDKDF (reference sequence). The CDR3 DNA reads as TGTGCCACCAGCAAGCTGGGGACCTACAATGAGCAGTTCTTC. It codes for CATSKLGTYNEQFF.

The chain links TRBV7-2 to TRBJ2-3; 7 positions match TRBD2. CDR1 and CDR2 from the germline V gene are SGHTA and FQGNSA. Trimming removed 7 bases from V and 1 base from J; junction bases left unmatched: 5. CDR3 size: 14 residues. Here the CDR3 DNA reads TGTGCCAGCACCTCGGGGGGAGGCACAGATACGCAGTATTTT. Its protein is CASTSGGGTDTQYF.

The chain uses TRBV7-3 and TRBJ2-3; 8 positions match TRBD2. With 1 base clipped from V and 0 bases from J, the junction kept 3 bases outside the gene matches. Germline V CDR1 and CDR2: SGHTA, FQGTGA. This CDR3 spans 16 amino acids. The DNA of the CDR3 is TGTGCCAGCAGCTTAAACCCTAGCGGGAGCACAGATACGCAGTATTTT. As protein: CASSLNPSGSTDTQYF.

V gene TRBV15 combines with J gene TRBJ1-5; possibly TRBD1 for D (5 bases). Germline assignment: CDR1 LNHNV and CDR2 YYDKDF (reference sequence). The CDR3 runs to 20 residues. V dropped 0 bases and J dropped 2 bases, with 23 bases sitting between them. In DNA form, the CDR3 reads TGTGCCACCAGCAGAGATCCTTCAGGGATCCCCCTTATTGGCAATCAGCCCCAGCATTTT. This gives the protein CATSRDPSGIPLIGNQPQHF.

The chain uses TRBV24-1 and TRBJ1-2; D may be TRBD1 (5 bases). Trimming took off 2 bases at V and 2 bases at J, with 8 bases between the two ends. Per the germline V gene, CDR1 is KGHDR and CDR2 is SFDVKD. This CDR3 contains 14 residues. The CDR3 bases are TGTGCCACCAGTGATTCCCGGGGCAACTATGGCTACACCTTC. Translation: CATSDSRGNYGYTF.

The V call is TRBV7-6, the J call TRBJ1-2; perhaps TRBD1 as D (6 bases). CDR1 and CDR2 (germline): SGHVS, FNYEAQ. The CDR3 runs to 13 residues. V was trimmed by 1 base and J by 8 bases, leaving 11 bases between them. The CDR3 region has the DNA TGTGCCAGCAGCTTAGGGGGGGGCGGCGGCTACACCTTC. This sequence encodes CASSLGGGGGYTF.

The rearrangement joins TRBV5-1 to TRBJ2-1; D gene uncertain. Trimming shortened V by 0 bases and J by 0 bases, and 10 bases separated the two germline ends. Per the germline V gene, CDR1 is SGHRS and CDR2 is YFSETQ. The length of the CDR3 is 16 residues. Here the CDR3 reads CASSLELRSSYNEQFF. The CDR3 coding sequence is TGCGCCAGCAGCTTGGAGCTCCGCAGCTCCTACAATGAGCAGTTCTTC.

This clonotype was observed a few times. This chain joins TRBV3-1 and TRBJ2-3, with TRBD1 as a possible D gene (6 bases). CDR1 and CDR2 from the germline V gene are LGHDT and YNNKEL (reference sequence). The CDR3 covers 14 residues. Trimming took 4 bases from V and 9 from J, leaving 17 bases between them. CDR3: CASSLRTDTPTQYF. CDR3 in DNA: TGTGCCAGCAGCCTGAGGACAGACACACCGACGCAGTATTTT.

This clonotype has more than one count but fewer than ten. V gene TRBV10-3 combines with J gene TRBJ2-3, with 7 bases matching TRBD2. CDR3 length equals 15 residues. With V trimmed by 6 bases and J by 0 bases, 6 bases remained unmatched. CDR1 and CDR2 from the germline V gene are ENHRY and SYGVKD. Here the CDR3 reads CAISEAGISTDTQYF. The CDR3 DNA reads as TGTGCCATCAGCGAAGCGGGGATAAGCACAGATACGCAGTATTTT.